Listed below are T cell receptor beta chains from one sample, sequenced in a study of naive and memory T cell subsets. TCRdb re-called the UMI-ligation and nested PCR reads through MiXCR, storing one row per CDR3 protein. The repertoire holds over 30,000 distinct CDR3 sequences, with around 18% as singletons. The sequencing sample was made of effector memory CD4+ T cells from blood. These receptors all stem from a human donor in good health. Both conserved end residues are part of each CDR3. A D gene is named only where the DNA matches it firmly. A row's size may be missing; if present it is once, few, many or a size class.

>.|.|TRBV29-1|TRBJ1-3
CSVDRGNTIYF
TGCAGCGTTGACCGGGGAAACACCATATATTTT
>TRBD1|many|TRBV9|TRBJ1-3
CASSPGTGGNTIYF
TGTGCCAGCAGCCCCGGGACAGGGGGAAACACCATATATTTT
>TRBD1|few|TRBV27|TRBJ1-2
CASRLSLGTAYGYTF
TGTGCCAGCCGACTTAGTTTGGGGACAGCTTATGGCTACACCTTC
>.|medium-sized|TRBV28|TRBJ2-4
CASSDRSSKNIQYF
TGTGCCAGCAGCGACCGGTCCTCGAAAAACATTCAGTACTTC
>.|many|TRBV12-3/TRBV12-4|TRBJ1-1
CASSLLGPPQATEAFF
TGTGCCAGCAGTTTATTAGGCCCTCCCCAGGCCACTGAAGCTTTCTTT
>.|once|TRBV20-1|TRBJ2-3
CSARKTGIGTDTQYF
TGCAGTGCTAGAAAAACAGGAATCGGCACAGATACGCAGTATTTT
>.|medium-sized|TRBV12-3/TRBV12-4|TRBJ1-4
CASRGAGTDNEKLFF
TGTGCCAGCAGGGGGGCCGGGACGGATAATGAAAAACTGTTTTTT
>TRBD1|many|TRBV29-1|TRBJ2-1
CSARDRGHNEQFF
TGCAGCGCCCGGGACAGGGGGCACAATGAGCAGTTCTTC
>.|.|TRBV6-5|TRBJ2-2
CASSYSFTGQTGELFF
TGTGCCAGCAGTTACTCGTTTACGGGCCAAACCGGGGAGCTGTTTTTT
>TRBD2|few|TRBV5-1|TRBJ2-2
CASSLALAVTGELFF
TGCGCCAGCAGCTTGGCACTAGCGGTCACCGGGGAGCTGTTTTTT
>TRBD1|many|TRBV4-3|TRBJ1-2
CASSQDRGTGVLYGYTF
TGCGCCAGCAGCCAAGATCGTGGTACAGGGGTCCTCTATGGCTACACCTTC
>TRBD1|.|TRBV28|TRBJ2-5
CASSGGRDRTQETQYF
TGTGCCAGCAGTGGGGGCCGGGACAGGACCCAAGAGACCCAGTACTTC
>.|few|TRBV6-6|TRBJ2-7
CASSYFRAENRRYF
TGTGCCAGCAGTTACTTCCGGGCCGAAAATCGTCGGTACTTC
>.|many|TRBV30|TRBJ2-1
CAWSVLPADNEQFF
TGTGCCTGGAGTGTACTCCCAGCAGACAATGAGCAGTTCTTC
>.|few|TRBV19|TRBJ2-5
CASSIPGRPERAQYF
TGTGCCAGTAGTATCCCGGGACGACCAGAGAGGGCCCAGTACTTC
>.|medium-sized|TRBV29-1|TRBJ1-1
CSVLRGGNTEAFF
TGCAGCGTTCTCAGGGGAGGTAACACTGAAGCTTTCTTT
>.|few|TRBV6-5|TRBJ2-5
CASRKMRDFHQETQYF
TGTGCCAGCAGGAAAATGCGGGACTTTCACCAAGAGACCCAGTACTTC
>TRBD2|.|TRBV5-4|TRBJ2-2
CASSFLGGTGELFF
TGTGCCAGCAGCTTTTTGGGAGGGACCGGGGAGCTGTTTTTT
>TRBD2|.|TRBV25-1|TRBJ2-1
CASSLVTSGSYNEQFF
TGTGCCAGCAGTCTCGTGACTAGCGGATCCTACAATGAGCAGTTCTTC
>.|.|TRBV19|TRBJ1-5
CASSIIKTVIHQPQHF
TGTGCCAGTAGTATCATTAAGACAGTCATTCATCAGCCCCAGCATTTT